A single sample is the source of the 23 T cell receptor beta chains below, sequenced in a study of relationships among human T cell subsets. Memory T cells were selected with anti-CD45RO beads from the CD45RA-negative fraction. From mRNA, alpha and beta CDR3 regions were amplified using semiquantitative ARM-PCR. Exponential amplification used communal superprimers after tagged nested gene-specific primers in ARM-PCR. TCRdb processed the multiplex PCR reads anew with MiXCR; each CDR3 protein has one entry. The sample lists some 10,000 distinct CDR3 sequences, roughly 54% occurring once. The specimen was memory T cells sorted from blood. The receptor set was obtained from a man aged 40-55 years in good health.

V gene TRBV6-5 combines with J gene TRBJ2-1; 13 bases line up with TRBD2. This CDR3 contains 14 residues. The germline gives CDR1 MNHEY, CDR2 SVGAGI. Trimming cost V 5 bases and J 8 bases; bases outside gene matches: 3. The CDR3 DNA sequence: TGTGCCAGCAGTGCCGGACTAGCGGGGGATGAGCAGTTCTTC. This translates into CASSAGLAGDEQFF.

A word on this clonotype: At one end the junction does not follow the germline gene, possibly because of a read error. This chain's CDR3 is CASSSGTGRETQYF. DNA for the CDR3: TGTGCTAGCAGCTCTGGGACAGGAAGAGAGACCCAGTACTTC. The gene calls are TRBV7-7 and TRBJ2-5, with 8 positions matching TRBD1. This CDR3 contains 14 residues. In germline, CDR1 is SSHAT, CDR2 FNYEAQ (reference sequence).

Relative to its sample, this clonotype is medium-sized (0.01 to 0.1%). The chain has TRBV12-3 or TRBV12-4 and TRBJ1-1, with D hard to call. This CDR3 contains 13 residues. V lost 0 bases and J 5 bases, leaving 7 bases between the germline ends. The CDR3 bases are TGTGCCAGCAGTTTAGCGCGATATACTGAAGCTTTCTTT. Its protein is CASSLARYTEAFF.

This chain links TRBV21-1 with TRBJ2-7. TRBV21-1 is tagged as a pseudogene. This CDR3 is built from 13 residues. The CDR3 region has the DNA TGTGCCAGCAGCGAAGAACAAACCTACGAGCAGTACTTC. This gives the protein CASSEEQTYEQYF.

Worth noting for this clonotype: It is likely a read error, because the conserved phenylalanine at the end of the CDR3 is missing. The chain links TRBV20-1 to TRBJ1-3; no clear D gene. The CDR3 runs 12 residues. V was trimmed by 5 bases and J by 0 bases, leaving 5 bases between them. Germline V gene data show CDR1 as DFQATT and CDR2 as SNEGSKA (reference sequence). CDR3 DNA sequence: TGCAGTGCTCTTCTCTCTGGAAACACCATATATTCT. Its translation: CSALLSGNTIYS.

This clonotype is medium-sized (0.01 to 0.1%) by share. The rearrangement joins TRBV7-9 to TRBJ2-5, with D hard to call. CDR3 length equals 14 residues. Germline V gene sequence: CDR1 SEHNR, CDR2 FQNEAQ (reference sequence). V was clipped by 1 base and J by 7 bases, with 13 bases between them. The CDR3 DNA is TGTGCCAGCAGCTTAGACTCCGGTGGTGGGACCCAGTACTTC. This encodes CASSLDSGGGTQYF.

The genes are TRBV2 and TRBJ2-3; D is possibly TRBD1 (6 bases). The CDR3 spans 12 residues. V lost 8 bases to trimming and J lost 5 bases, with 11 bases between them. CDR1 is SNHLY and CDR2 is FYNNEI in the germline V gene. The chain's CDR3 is CASGAGVDTQYF. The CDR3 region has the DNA TGTGCCAGCGGCGCAGGGGTAGATACGCAGTATTTT.

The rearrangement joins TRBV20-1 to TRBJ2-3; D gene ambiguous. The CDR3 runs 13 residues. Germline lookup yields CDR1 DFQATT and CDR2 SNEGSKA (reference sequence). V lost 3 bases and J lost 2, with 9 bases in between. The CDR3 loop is CSASPRVTDTQYF. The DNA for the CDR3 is TGCAGTGCTAGTCCGCGCGTCACAGATACGCAGTATTTT.

As DNA, the CDR3 is TGTGCCAGCAGCCCGACTAGCGGGAACACCGGGGAGCTGTTTTTT. The encoded protein is CASSPTSGNTGELFF. The chain carries TRBV2 and TRBJ2-2; 9 positions agree with TRBD2. Germline CDR1 SNHLY, CDR2 FYNNEI. The CDR3 covers 15 residues. The ends lost 6 bases at V and 1 base at J; junction bases unmatched: 3.

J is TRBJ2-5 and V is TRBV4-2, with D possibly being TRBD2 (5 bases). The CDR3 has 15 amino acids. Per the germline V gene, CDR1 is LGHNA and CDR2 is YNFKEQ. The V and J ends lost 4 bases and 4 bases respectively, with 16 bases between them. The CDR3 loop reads CASSPTSGSGETQYF. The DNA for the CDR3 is TGTGCCAGCAGCCCTACATCGGGGAGCGGAGAGACCCAGTACTTC.

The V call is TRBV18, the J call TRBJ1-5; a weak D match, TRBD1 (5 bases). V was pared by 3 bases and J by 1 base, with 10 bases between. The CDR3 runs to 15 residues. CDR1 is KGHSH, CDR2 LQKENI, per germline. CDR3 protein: CASSPRDSSNQPQHF. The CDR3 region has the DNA TGTGCCAGCTCACCGAGGGACTCCAGCAATCAGCCCCAGCATTTT.

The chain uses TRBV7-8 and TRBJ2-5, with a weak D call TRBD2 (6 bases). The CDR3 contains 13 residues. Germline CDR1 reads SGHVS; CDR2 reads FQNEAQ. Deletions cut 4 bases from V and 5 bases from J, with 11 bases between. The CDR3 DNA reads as TGTGCCAGCAGCTCCCGAGGGACTGAGACCCAGTACTTC. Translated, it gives CASSSRGTETQYF.

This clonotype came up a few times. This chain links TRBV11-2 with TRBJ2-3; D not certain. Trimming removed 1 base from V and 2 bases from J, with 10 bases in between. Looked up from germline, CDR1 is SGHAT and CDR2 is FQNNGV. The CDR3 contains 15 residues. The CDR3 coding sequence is TGTGCCAGCAGCTTAGTGGGATGGGACACAGATACGCAGTATTTT. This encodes CASSLVGWDTDTQYF.

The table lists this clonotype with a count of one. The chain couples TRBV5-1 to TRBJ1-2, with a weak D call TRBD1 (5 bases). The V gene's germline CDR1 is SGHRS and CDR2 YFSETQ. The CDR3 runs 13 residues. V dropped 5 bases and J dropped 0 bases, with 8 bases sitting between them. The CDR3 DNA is TGCGCCAGCAGGCCGACAGCTAACTATGGCTACACCTTC. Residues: CASRPTANYGYTF.

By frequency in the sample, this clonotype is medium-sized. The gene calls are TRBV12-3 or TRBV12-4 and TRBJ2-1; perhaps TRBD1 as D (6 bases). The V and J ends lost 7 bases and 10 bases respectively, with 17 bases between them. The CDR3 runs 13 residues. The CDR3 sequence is CASTRWGQDEQFF. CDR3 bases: TGTGCCAGCACCCGGTGGGGACAAGACGAGCAGTTCTTC.

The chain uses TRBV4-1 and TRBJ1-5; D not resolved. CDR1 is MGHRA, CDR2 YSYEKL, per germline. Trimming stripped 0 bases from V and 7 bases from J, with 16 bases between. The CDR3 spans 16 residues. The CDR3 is CASSQEISRVSQPQHF. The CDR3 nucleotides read TGCGCCAGCAGCCAAGAAATAAGTCGGGTAAGCCAGCCCCAGCATTTT.

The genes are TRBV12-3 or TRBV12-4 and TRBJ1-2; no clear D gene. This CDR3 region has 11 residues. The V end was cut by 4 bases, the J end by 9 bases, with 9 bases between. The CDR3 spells CASSSPTSYTF. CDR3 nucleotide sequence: TGTGCCAGCAGTTCCCCCACGAGCTACACCTTC.

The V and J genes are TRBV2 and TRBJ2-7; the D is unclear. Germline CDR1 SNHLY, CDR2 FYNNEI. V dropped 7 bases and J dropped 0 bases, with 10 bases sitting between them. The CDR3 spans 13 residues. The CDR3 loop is CASNGVGSYEQYF. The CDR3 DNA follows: TGTGCCAGCAATGGTGTAGGCTCCTACGAGCAGTACTTC. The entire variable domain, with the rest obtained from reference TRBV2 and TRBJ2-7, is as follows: EPEVTQTPSHQVTQMGQEVILRCVPISNHLYFYWYRQILGQKVEFLVSFYNNEISEKSEIFDDQFSVERPDGSNFTLKIRSTKLEDSAMYFCASNGVGSYEQYFGPGTRLTVT.

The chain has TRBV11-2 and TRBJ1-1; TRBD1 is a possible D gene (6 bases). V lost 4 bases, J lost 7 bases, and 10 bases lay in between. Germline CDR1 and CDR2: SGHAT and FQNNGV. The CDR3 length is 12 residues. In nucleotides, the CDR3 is TGTGCCAGCAGCTCAGGGGTAGTTGAAGCTTTCTTT. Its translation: CASSSGVVEAFF.

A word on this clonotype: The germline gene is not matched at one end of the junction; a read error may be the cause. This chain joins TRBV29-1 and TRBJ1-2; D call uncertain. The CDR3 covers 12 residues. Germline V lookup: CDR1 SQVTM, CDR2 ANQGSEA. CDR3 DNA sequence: TGCAGCGTTGAAGGTCTTTTCAACGGAGAGACCTTT. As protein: CSVEGLFNGETF.

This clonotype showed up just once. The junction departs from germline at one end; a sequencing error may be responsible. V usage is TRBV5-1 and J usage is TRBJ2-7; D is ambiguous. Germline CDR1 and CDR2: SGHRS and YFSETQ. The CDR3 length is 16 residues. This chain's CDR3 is CASSPTVSVVSYEQHF. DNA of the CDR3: TGCGCCAGCAGCCCTACGGTTTCGGTGGTCTCCTACGAGCAGCACTTC. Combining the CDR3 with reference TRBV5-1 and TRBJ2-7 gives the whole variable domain KAGVTQTPRYLIKTRGQQVTLSCSPISGHRSVSWYQQTPGQGLQFLFEYFSETQRNKGNFPGRFSGRQFSNSRSEMNVSTLELGDSALYLCASSPTVSVVSYEQHFGPGTRLTVT.

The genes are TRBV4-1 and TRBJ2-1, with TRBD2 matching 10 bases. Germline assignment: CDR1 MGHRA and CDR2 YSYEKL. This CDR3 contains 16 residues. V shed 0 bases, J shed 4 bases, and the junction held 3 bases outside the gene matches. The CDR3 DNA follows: TGCGCCAGCAGCCAAGAGGGACTAGCGTTTTACAATGAGCAGTTCTTC. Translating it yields CASSQEGLAFYNEQFF.

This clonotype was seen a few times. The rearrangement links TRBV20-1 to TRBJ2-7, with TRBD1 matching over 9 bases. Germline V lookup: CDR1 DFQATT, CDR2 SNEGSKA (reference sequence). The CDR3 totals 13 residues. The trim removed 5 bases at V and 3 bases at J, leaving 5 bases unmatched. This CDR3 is CSARTGEYYEQYF. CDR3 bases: TGCAGTGCTCGGACAGGGGAATACTACGAGCAGTACTTC.